This TCR beta chain was observed in a study of OX40 agonist ivuxolimab in advanced cancers. Measured with immunoSEQ multiplex PCR; TCRdb has only the in-frame clones, and not every one. In the table there are 45,000 to 55,000 clones, roughly 83% of which are singletons. People who had autoimmune disease history or systemic immunosuppression were excluded. Sample: CD4+ or CD8+ T cells sorted from blood, taken in a trial of the OX40 agonist ivuxolimab. This sequence originates from an adult with an advanced solid tumor such as melanoma, head and neck, liver or kidney cancer.

The CDR3 region is CASSPGTSGTEQFF. CDR3 bases: TGCGCCAGCAGCCCCGGGACTAGCGGGACTGAGCAGTTCTTC. The chain combines TRBV5-1 with TRBJ2-1; 13 bases align to TRBD2. The V gene's germline CDR1 is SGHRS and CDR2 YFSETQ. The CDR3 has 14 amino acids. V lost 4 bases, J lost 9 bases, and 4 bases stayed unmatched.